These 19 T cell receptor beta chains came from one sample sequenced in a study of metastatic and nonmetastatic thyroid tumors (dated by TCRdb to 2020 to 2021). Library creation used PCR. The instrument was an Illumina HiSeq 4000. The raw public reads went through TCRdb reprocessing: fastp at Q25, MiXCR clone calling, in-frame beta chains kept. The sample table holds over 20,000 clones, of which more than 20% were seen once. More than 10% of the sample comes from the top ten. No patient had received any treatment before thyroid surgery. The sequenced material came from tumor tissue. The source is a male donor with papillary thyroid cancer or a benign thyroid nodule (not recorded which). Some clones in this sample may be carry-over from other donors' samples.

This clone was recorded at least ten times. J is TRBJ2-1 and V is TRBV6-2 or TRBV6-3, with 13 nucleotides matching TRBD2. The length of the CDR3 is 15 residues. In germline, CDR1 is MNHEY, CDR2 SVGEGT. V was clipped by 5 bases and J by 3 bases; unmatched bases: 1. In DNA, the CDR3 is TGTGCCAGCAGTCGACTAGCGGGAGGCTACAATGAGCAGTTCTTC. Translating it yields CASSRLAGGYNEQFF.

This clone has a count of ten or more. V usage is TRBV19 and J usage is TRBJ2-4, with 10 positions matching TRBD2. Germline V CDR1 and CDR2: LNHDA, SQIVND (reference sequence). The junction had 3 bases not matched to a gene; V was cut back by 5 bases and J by 5 bases. This CDR3 region has 14 residues. The CDR3 DNA is TGTGCCAGTAGTCAAGGACTAGCGGAAAACATTCAGTACTTC. Translation gives CASSQGLAENIQYF.

Ten or more counts support this clone. The chain is built from TRBV19 and TRBJ2-2; 9 bases fit TRBD2. Trimming removed 7 bases from V and 5 bases from J; junction bases left unmatched: 11. CDR3 length: 16 amino acids. Germline loops: CDR1 LNHDA, CDR2 SQIVND (reference sequence). In DNA form, the CDR3 reads TGTGCCAGTAAAGTTCCCGCGGGAGGGCGAACCGGGGAGCTGTTTTTT. Residues: CASKVPAGGRTGELFF.

At least ten counts were recorded for this clone. The same CDR3 can be traced to other DNA sequences in this sample. The chain recombines TRBV19 with TRBJ2-1; maybe TRBD1 (7 bases). The ends were cut back, 4 bases at V and 8 bases at J, with 15 bases in the middle. Germline V gene lookup returns CDR1 LNHDA and CDR2 SQIVND (reference sequence). This CDR3 has 14 residues. The CDR3 region is CASSTLGGQHEQFF. DNA for the CDR3: TGTGCCAGTAGTACCCTCGGGGGACAGCATGAGCAGTTCTTC. Full variable domain (remainder filled in from reference TRBV19 and TRBJ2-1): DGGITQSPKYLFRKEGQNVTLSCEQNLNHDAMYWYRQDPGQGLRLIYYSQIVNDFQKGDIAEGYSVSREKKESFPLTVTSAQKNPTAFYLCASSTLGGQHEQFFGPGTRLTVL.

This clone was seen at least ten times. The chain couples TRBV18 to TRBJ2-1, with 7 bases identical to TRBD2. CDR3 size: 14 residues. Germline CDR1 reads KGHSH; CDR2 reads LQKENI. Trimming took 6 bases from V and 0 from J; bases not matched to a gene: 2. CDR3 amino acids: CASSQRDSYNEQFF. The CDR3 DNA sequence: TGTGCCAGCTCCCAGCGGGACTCCTACAATGAGCAGTTCTTC.

With regard to this clone: The junction departs from the called germline gene at one end, perhaps through a read error. The rearrangement joins TRBV11-2 to TRBJ2-7, with D possibly matching TRBD2 (6 bases). The CDR3 contains 16 residues. CDR1 is SGHAT, CDR2 FQNNGV, per germline. CDR3: CASSLMGGGTSDEQYF. For the CDR3, the DNA is TGTGCAAGCAGCTTAATGGGTGGCGGGACCTCCGACGAGCAGTACTTC.

This clone appeared many times. The genes are TRBV6-1 and TRBJ2-3; D might be TRBD2 (5 bases). V gave up 6 bases and J gave up 6 bases, with 19 bases separating them. CDR1 and CDR2 from the germline V gene are MNHNS and SASEGT. The CDR3 is 15 residues long. CDR3 DNA sequence: TGTGCCAGCAGACTTTCAAGGTGGGGAGTGGATACGCAGTATTTT. Its protein is CASRLSRWGVDTQYF.

This clone was detected a few times. With a much larger clone just one base away, this may be a read error. This chain links TRBV3-1 with TRBJ2-2, with 7 bases identical to TRBD2. Germline V gene lookup returns CDR1 LGHDT and CDR2 YNNKEL (reference sequence). This CDR3 has 14 residues. The V and J ends lost 7 bases and 4 bases, in that order; junction bases with no gene match: 6. CDR3 sequence (DNA): TGTGCCAGCAATGGACTAGTACCCACCGGGGAGCTGTTTTTT. As protein: CASNGLVPTGELFF.

This clone was seen more than once but under ten times. A single base separates this from a much larger clone, so it may be a read error. The chain joins TRBV2 to TRBJ1-1; 7 bases map to TRBD1. CDR3 length: 15 residues. Germline V gene data show CDR1 as SNHLY and CDR2 as FYNNEI. The CDR3 nucleotides are TGTTCCAGCACCGGTCCCCCGGGACAGCTCACTGAAGCTTTCTTT. This translates into CSSTGPPGQLTEAFF.

This clone was counted between two and nine times. This chain links TRBV6-2 or TRBV6-3 with TRBJ1-2, with a weak D call TRBD1 (5 bases). Germline loops: CDR1 MNHEY, CDR2 SVGEGT. V shed 5 bases and J shed 1 base, with 11 bases lying between them. The CDR3 is made up of 14 amino acids. The CDR3 DNA follows: TGTGCCAGCAGTCAGACAGCGATTAACTATGGCTACACCTTC. It specifies CASSQTAINYGYTF.

This clone is medium-sized. This chain joins TRBV6-1 and TRBJ2-7; TRBD1 agrees at 10 bases. Germline V gene lookup returns CDR1 MNHNS and CDR2 SASEGT. The CDR3 length is 15 residues. J lost 5 bases, V lost 5 bases, and 9 bases had no gene match. The CDR3 sequence is CASSSHAGTGDEQYF. In DNA form, the CDR3 reads TGTGCCAGCAGTTCGCACGCCGGGACAGGGGACGAGCAGTACTTC.

This clone was recorded many times. The chain recombines TRBV20-1 with TRBJ2-3; D unclear. With 1 base removed from V and 2 bases from J, the gap between germline ends came to 10 bases. Germline CDR1 reads DFQATT; CDR2 reads SNEGSKA (reference sequence). The CDR3 loop spans 14 amino acids. CDR3 sequence (DNA): TGCAGTGCTAGAGGGGAACCCCTCACAGATACGCAGTATTTT. Its protein is CSARGEPLTDTQYF.

This chain joins TRBV5-1 and TRBJ2-7, with TRBD2 identical over 11 bases. CDR3 length equals 20 residues. V gave up 3 bases and J gave up 3 bases; unmatched junction bases: 20. The germline CDR1 and CDR2 sequences are SGHRS and YFSETQ. The CDR3 protein is CASSSPEGTSGRKDYYEQYF. CDR3 bases: TGCGCCAGCAGCTCCCCGGAAGGTACTAGCGGGAGAAAGGATTACTACGAGCAGTACTTC.

This chain connects TRBV4-2 to TRBJ2-5, with 10 bases fitting TRBD2. V shed 4 bases and J 2 bases; nucleotides not matched to a gene: 7. The CDR3 has 16 amino acids. Germline CDR1 LGHNA, CDR2 YNFKEQ. This CDR3 is CASSPYLLAGQETQYF. The CDR3 DNA is TGTGCCAGCAGCCCCTATCTACTAGCGGGACAAGAGACCCAGTACTTC.

This clone came up many times. The chain recombines TRBV15 with TRBJ1-3, with D uncertain. The CDR3 runs to 17 residues. Germline V CDR1 and CDR2: LNHNV, YYDKDF (reference sequence). Trimming removed 4 bases from V and 0 bases from J, with 16 bases in between. The CDR3 nucleotides are TGTGCCACCAGCAAACTACCGCGGGCTGGCTCTGGAAACACCATATATTTT. It encodes CATSKLPRAGSGNTIYF.

With regard to this clone: One end of the junction does not line up with germline, which may come from a read error. The chain uses TRBV10-1 and TRBJ2-3, with D tentatively TRBD1 (5 bases). This CDR3 spans 16 amino acids. Germline-derived CDR1 and CDR2 are WNHNN and SYGVQD (reference sequence). The CDR3 region is CASSESGLSDTYTQYF. The CDR3 DNA reads TGCGCCAGCAGTGAGTCTGGGCTATCGGACACATATACGCAGTATTTT.

This clone was recorded many times. The chain employs TRBV7-6 and TRBJ2-7; no firm D call. CDR1 is SGHVS, CDR2 FNYEAQ, per germline. V lost 2 bases and J lost 2, with 16 bases in between. The CDR3 sequence is 16 residues long. CDR3 sequence (DNA): TGTGCCAGCAGCTTATCTTCGGGCCTTCCACCCTACGAGCAGTACTTC. This translates into CASSLSSGLPPYEQYF.

This clone appeared a single time. In this CDR3 the conserved last residue, phenylalanine or tryptophan, is missing, so a read error is likely. The CDR3 loop reads CALRGTNIVGYEQFC. DNA of the CDR3: TGTGCCCTTCGGGGGACTAACATAGTCGGCTACGAGCAGTTCTGC. The J gene is TRBJ2-7, the V gene TRBV10-3, with TRBD2 matching 7 bases. The J call may be incorrect, as the DNA end agrees better with TRBJ2-1. The CDR3 loop spans 15 amino acids. Germline lookup yields CDR1 ENHRY and CDR2 SYGVKD.

The sample holds many counts of this clone. The chain couples TRBV5-1 to TRBJ2-5; 14 positions agree with TRBD2. CDR1 SGHRS and CDR2 YFSETQ come from the germline V gene. With 3 bases clipped from V and 1 base from J, the junction kept 5 bases outside the gene matches. The CDR3 loop spans 17 amino acids. The CDR3 loop is CASSSGLAGVFQETQYF. The CDR3 region has the DNA TGCGCCAGCAGCTCGGGACTAGCGGGAGTCTTCCAAGAGACCCAGTACTTC.